Shown below are 20 T cell receptor beta chains from a single sample sequenced in a study of blood T cells in healthy people across ages. Primed by a sample-barcoded 5' primer and a J-beta primer mix, a second PCR proceeded for about 7 to 11 cycles. In TCRdb, the 5' RACE reads were re-called with MiXCR into one record per CDR3 protein. The data contain roughly 900,000 distinct CDR3 sequences, roughly 52% of them singletons. Sequences were obtained from blood. These receptors were obtained from a man aged 25-40 years in good health.

CDR3: CASSKDRGRTKETQYF. The DNA for the CDR3 is TGTGCCAGCAGCAAGGACAGGGGGCGCACAAAAGAGACCCAGTACTTC. The genes are TRBV7-9 and TRBJ2-5; 11 nucleotides align to TRBD1. The CDR3 totals 16 residues. Trimming took 5 bases from V and 3 from J; bases not matched to a gene: 8. CDR1 is SEHNR and CDR2 is FQNEAQ in the germline V gene (reference sequence).

This chain joins TRBV7-6 and TRBJ2-3; maybe TRBD1 (6 bases). The CDR3 covers 13 residues. CDR1 SGHVS and CDR2 FNYEAQ come from the germline V gene. Deletions cut 9 bases from V and 2 bases from J, with 12 bases between. CDR3 DNA sequence: TGTGCCAGTGGAAGGGGGACCACAGATACGCAGTATTTT. Translation gives CASGRGTTDTQYF.

The chain carries TRBV20-1 and TRBJ2-5; 11 positions match TRBD2. The CDR3 spans 15 residues. The ends lost 3 bases at V and 2 bases at J; junction bases unmatched: 5. Germline assignment: CDR1 DFQATT and CDR2 SNEGSKA (reference sequence). The CDR3 here is CSASTSGGPQETQYF. The CDR3 DNA follows: TGCAGTGCTAGCACTAGCGGGGGCCCACAAGAGACCCAGTACTTC.

This chain uses TRBV19 with TRBJ2-5; D unresolved. Gene TRBJ2-7 matches the end of the DNA better, so the J call may be wrong. CDR1 is LNHDA and CDR2 is SQIVND in the germline V gene (reference sequence). This CDR3 has 13 residues. CDR3 nucleotide sequence: TGTGCCAGTAGTATAGCGGATGGGGACGAGCAGTACTTC. It is translated as CASSIADGDEQYF.

This clonotype has a handful of counts. This could be a read error, since a much larger clone is one nucleotide away. The rearrangement uses TRBV6-5 and TRBJ2-7; D gene unclear. V gave up 2 bases and J gave up 5 bases, with 4 bases separating them. The CDR3 is made up of 11 amino acids. The germline CDR1 and CDR2 sequences are MNHEY and SVGAGI. The CDR3 loop is CASSYAHEQYF. The DNA for the CDR3 is TGTGCCAGCAGTTACGCGCACGAGCAGTACTTC.

V gene TRBV6-5 combines with J gene TRBJ1-4, with TRBD1 as a possible D gene (6 bases). The CDR3 sequence is 15 residues long. Trimming removed 0 bases from V and 8 bases from J, with 13 bases in between. Germline V gives CDR1 MNHEY, CDR2 SVGAGI. The CDR3: CASSYSEGGVEKLFF. Here the CDR3 DNA reads TGTGCCAGCAGTTACTCAGAGGGGGGAGTCGAAAAACTGTTTTTT.

This clonotype has a count of ten or more. V is TRBV20-1 and J is TRBJ2-1, with 14 bases lining up with TRBD2. Germline values: CDR1 DFQATT, CDR2 SNEGSKA (reference sequence). The ends lost 1 base at V and 6 bases at J; junction bases unmatched: 8. CDR3 size: 17 residues. CDR3 sequence (DNA): TGCAGTGCTAGAGTAGCCGGGACTAGCGGGGGACCCAATGAGCAGTTCTTC. This codes for CSARVAGTSGGPNEQFF.

J is TRBJ2-3 and V is TRBV7-2; 7 nucleotides agree with TRBD2. The CDR3 length is 15 residues. V lost 4 bases and J lost 0; bases outside the gene matches: 4. The germline gives CDR1 SGHTA, CDR2 FQGNSA. The CDR3 reads CASSSIAGSTDTQYF. CDR3 sequence (DNA): TGTGCCAGCAGCTCCATAGCGGGTAGCACAGATACGCAGTATTTT.

The rearrangement uses TRBV7-2 and TRBJ2-5; TRBD2 aligns across 10 bases. After removal of 5 bases from V and 4 bases from J, the junction contained 10 bases not matched to a gene. The CDR3 covers 16 residues. CDR1 is SGHTA, CDR2 FQGNSA, per germline. Here the CDR3 reads CASSPSGGAIGETQYF. DNA of the CDR3: TGTGCCAGCAGCCCGAGCGGGGGGGCCATAGGAGAGACCCAGTACTTC.

Regarding this clonotype: The junction departs from germline at one end; a sequencing error may be responsible. The rearrangement links TRBV29-1 to TRBJ1-1; D possibly corresponds to TRBD1 (5 bases). The germline V gene has CDR1 SQVTM and CDR2 ANQGSEA. The CDR3 sequence is 13 residues long. CDR3 amino acids: CSVEGVLNTEAFF. The CDR3 DNA follows: TGCAGCGTCGAAGGGGTATTGAACACTGAAGCTTTCTTT.

The chain is built from TRBV4-1 and TRBJ2-3, with D perhaps matching TRBD1 or TRBD2 (5 bases each). The CDR3 length is 17 residues. Germline CDR1 and CDR2: MGHRA and YSYEKL. V dropped 1 base and J dropped 2 bases, with 16 bases sitting between them. The CDR3 loop is CASSQGPSEGYTDTQYF. The CDR3 nucleotides read TGCGCCAGCAGCCAAGGACCCAGCGAGGGGTACACAGATACGCAGTATTTT.

This clonotype has just a few counts. This sequence joins TRBV20-1 and TRBJ1-2, with D perhaps TRBD1 (6 bases). From germline, CDR1 is DFQATT and CDR2 SNEGSKA (reference sequence). Trimming took off 5 bases at V and 8 bases at J, with 18 bases between the two ends. This CDR3 has 13 amino acids. The chain's CDR3 is CSAHQGTSQGYTF. The CDR3 DNA follows: TGCAGTGCTCACCAGGGGACCAGCCAGGGCTACACCTTC.

The chain has TRBV7-2 and TRBJ2-7; D may be TRBD1 or TRBD2 (6 bases each). CDR1 and CDR2 (germline): SGHTA, FQGNSA. The ends were cut back, 5 bases at V and 0 bases at J, with 14 bases in the middle. The CDR3 is 15 amino acids. CDR3 bases: TGTGCCAGCAGCGACCGGGGGCAGAGCTCCTACGAGCAGTACTTC. It is translated as CASSDRGQSSYEQYF.

J is TRBJ2-3 and V is TRBV29-1, with unresolved D. Germline-derived CDR1 and CDR2 are SQVTM and ANQGSEA. The CDR3 runs 10 residues. Trimming left V 7 bases short and J 6 bases short, with 8 bases between. In nucleotides, the CDR3 is TGCAGCGCCGATCCCGATACGCAGTATTTT. As protein: CSADPDTQYF.

This clonotype was observed a handful of times. The chain joins TRBV4-2 to TRBJ2-1; D might be TRBD2 (5 bases). From germline, CDR1 is LGHNA and CDR2 YNFKEQ. The CDR3 runs 14 residues. V was cut by 0 bases and J by 10 bases, with 13 bases left in between. The CDR3 loop is CASSQEGLAGEQFF. CDR3 coding DNA: TGTGCCAGCAGCCAAGAAGGGCTAGCCGGGGAGCAGTTCTTC.

The chain carries TRBV3-1 and TRBJ1-4, with unresolved D. The CDR3 runs 14 residues. CDR1 LGHDT and CDR2 YNNKEL come from the germline V gene (reference sequence). Trimming took 3 bases from V and 3 from J, leaving 8 bases between them. The CDR3 region has the DNA TGTGCCAGCAGCCACCGGGGTGCTAATGAAAAACTGTTTTTT. Translated: CASSHRGANEKLFF.

The genes are TRBV28 and TRBJ2-4; possibly TRBD1 for D (6 bases). Trimming pared 3 bases from V and 0 bases from J, leaving 12 bases between. The CDR3 has 16 residues. CDR1 is MDHEN and CDR2 is SYDVKM in the germline V gene. The CDR3 protein is CASSFGQGLAKNIQYF. The CDR3 bases are TGTGCCAGCAGTTTTGGGCAGGGGTTAGCCAAAAACATTCAGTACTTC. The full variable domain, completed using reference TRBV28 and TRBJ2-4, is DVKVTQSSRYLVKRTGEKVFLECVQDMDHENMFWYRQDPGLGLRLIYFSYDVKMKEKGDIPEGYSVSREKKERFSLILESASTNQTSMYLCASSFGQGLAKNIQYFGAGTRLSVL.

This chain connects TRBV20-1 to TRBJ2-5; D gene ambiguous. Germline CDR1 DFQATT, CDR2 SNEGSKA (reference sequence). There are 11 residues in the CDR3. With 2 bases removed from V and 5 bases from J, the gap between germline ends came to 6 bases. CDR3 sequence: CSARRRETQYF. In nucleotides, the CDR3 is TGCAGTGCTAGACGAAGGGAGACCCAGTACTTC.

The chain combines TRBV3-1 with TRBJ1-4; 7 bases agree with TRBD1. The CDR3 is made up of 15 amino acids. The V segment lost 3 bases and the J segment 7 bases; nucleotides outside the gene matches: 8. Germline V gene data show CDR1 as LGHDT and CDR2 as YNNKEL (reference sequence). CDR3 DNA sequence: TGTGCCAGCAGCCACTCGACAGGGACTGGTGAAAAACTGTTTTTT. This codes for CASSHSTGTGEKLFF.

This clonotype was picked up a small number of times. The rearrangement links TRBV7-2 to TRBJ1-2; no firm D call. The CDR3 is made up of 15 amino acids. Germline assignment: CDR1 SGHTA and CDR2 FQGNSA. V was pared by 1 base and J by 8 bases, with 17 bases between. The CDR3 bases are TGTGCCAGCAGCTTAGTGCCAGGAAGTACCTACGGCTACACCTTC. Protein sequence: CASSLVPGSTYGYTF. Looking up the rest from reference TRBV7-2 and TRBJ1-2 gives the full variable domain: GAGVSQSPSNKVTEKGKDVELRCDPISGHTALYWYRQSLGQGLEFLIYFQGNSAPDKSGLPSDRFSAERTGGSVSTLTIQRTQQEDSAVYLCASSLVPGSTYGYTFGSGTRLTVV.